A selection of T cell receptor beta chains follows, all from one sample in a study of CD8+CD57+ T cells in acquired aplastic anemia. TCRdb passed the reads through MiXCR, listing each CDR3 protein once. The sample lists some 140,000 distinct CDR3 sequences, approximately 41% seen once, with 7.5% to 9.5% in the top ten. The sequenced material came from sorted CD4+, CD8+, or CD8+CD57+ T cells (not recorded which) from PBMCs. These receptors came from a human donor in good health, serving as a control. Each CDR3 is given with its conserved first and last residue. A D gene is named only where the DNA matches it firmly. Some rows have no size entry. The others give once, few or many, or a class for an expanded clone.

cdr3_nt cdr3_aa j_call v_call clone_size d_call
TGTGCCAGCAGTGACTGGGCTACAGGAAACACCATATATTTT CASSDWATGNTIYF TRBJ1-3 TRBV25-1 - -
TGCGCCAGCAGAAGGGGTATTAGTAACACTGAAGCTTTCTTT CASRRGISNTEAFF TRBJ1-1 TRBV5-1 many -
TGTGCCAGCAGCCAAGACCCGAACACCGGGGAGCTGTTTTTT CASSQDPNTGELFF TRBJ2-2 TRBV4-2 many -
TGCAGTGGGCCGGGACGTGGTGGAGAGACCCAGTACTTC CSGPGRGGETQYF TRBJ2-5 TRBV20-1 - -
TGTGCCAGCAGTGAAAGGCGGGCCGGCGATACGCAGTATTTT CASSERRAGDTQYF TRBJ2-3 TRBV2 - -
TGTGCCAGCAGACCCTCTCCGGGACAGGGTCACGTAGAGACCCAGTACTTC CASRPSPGQGHVETQYF TRBJ2-5 TRBV28 few TRBD1
TGTGCCAGCAGTGGTGGCTGTGGGCAGTTCTTC CASSGGCGQFF TRBJ2-1 TRBV2 - -
TGTGCCATCAGTGAAGGGGGACGGGTGAACACTGAAGCTTTCTTT CAISEGGRVNTEAFF TRBJ1-1 TRBV10-3 many -
TGTGCCAGCAGCTTGGAGACTAGTGCAGAGACCCAGTACTTC CASSLETSAETQYF TRBJ2-5 TRBV5-6 few -
TGTGCCAGCAGCGTAGCTAGCAGAGCCTACAATGAGCAGTTCTTC CASSVASRAYNEQFF TRBJ2-1 TRBV9 - -
TGTGCCAGCCGCTTGGCCCGTGGGGGTGAGACCGGGGAGCTGTTTTTT CASRLARGGETGELFF TRBJ2-2 TRBV5-4 - -
TGCAGTGCTAGCCGGGACACCGATACTTCACCCCTCCACTTT CSASRDTDTSPLHF TRBJ1-6 TRBV20-1 - -
TGTGCCAGCACCCCGGCAGGGGCGCGGGGCACTGAAGCTTTCTTT CASTPAGARGTEAFF TRBJ1-1 TRBV25-1 many -
TGCGCCAGCAGCCCCCGGACGGGGGGTAATGAAAAACTGTTTTTT CASSPRTGGNEKLFF TRBJ1-4 TRBV5-1 few -
TGTGCCTGGAGTGTGCGGGGACAGCTAAGCAATCAGCCCCAGCATTTT CAWSVRGQLSNQPQHF TRBJ1-5 TRBV30 many TRBD1
TGTGCCAGCAGTCCTCGAGCGGGGGGCTACAATGAGCAGTTCTTC CASSPRAGGYNEQFF TRBJ2-1 TRBV25-1 - TRBD2
TGTGCCAGCAGTACCTCGCTTCTAGCGGGAGAGGAGACCCAGTACTTC CASSTSLLAGEETQYF TRBJ2-5 TRBV2 many TRBD2
TGTGCCACCCGGTCCAACAATGAGCAGTTCTTC CATRSNNEQFF TRBJ2-1 TRBV7-2 - -
TGTGCCAGCAAAGGCCAGATGAACACTGAAGCTTTCTTT CASKGQMNTEAFF TRBJ1-1 TRBV6-5 many -
TGCGCCAGCAGTAACCAGGGGGCAGGTACAGATACGCAGTATTTT CASSNQGAGTDTQYF TRBJ2-3 TRBV10-2 - TRBD1
TGCAGTGCTGGGGGGGAGAACTATGGCTACACCTTC CSAGGENYGYTF TRBJ1-2 TRBV20-1 many -